This T cell receptor (beta chain) is drawn from a study of blood T cell repertoires in COVID-19. Background on the study: Samples taken during acute and convalescent COVID-19 were collected in the United States, Italy and Spain.

In the original analysis: By means of reference gene primer amplification, nucleated cell counts were estimated. Using immunoSEQ multiplex PCR, the repertoire was profiled, and TCRdb retains in-frame clones only, with some absent. V, J and clone size reflect that table, while D and trimming were determined from the DNA. The repertoire consists of 150,000 to 180,000 clones, with around 74% occurring once and the leading ten covering more than 3%. Germline V lookup: CDR1 LGHDT, CDR2 YNNKEL (reference sequence). The CDR3 is 14 amino acids. V was cut by 2 bases and J by 7 bases, with 9 bases left in between.

The rearrangement joins TRBV3-1 (or the pseudogene TRBV3-2) to TRBJ1-6, with D perhaps matching TRBD1 (5 bases). This clonotype was sampled from an elderly woman with acute or convalescent COVID-19. Sequenced sample: peripheral blood. CDR3 amino acids: CASSQKGANSPLHF. Written as DNA, the CDR3 is TGTGCCAGCAGCCAAAAAGGGGCAAATTCACCCCTCCACTTT.